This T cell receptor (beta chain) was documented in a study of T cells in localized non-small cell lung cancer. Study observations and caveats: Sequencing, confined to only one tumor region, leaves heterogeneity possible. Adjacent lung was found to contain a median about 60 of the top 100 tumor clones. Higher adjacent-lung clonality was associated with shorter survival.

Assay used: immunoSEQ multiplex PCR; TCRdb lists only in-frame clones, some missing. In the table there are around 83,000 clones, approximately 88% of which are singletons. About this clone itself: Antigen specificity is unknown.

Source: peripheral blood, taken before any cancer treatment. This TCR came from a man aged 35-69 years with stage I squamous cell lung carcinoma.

The CDR3 DNA sequence: TGTGCCAGCTCGCCAGGAAACACCATATATTTT. Translating it yields CASSPGNTIYF. This chain links TRBV18 with TRBJ1-3; D gene uncertain. The CDR3 sequence is 11 residues long. Trimming stripped 6 bases from V and 4 bases from J, with 4 bases between. Germline CDR1 KGHSH, CDR2 LQKENI.